A selection of T cell receptor beta chains follows, all from one sample in a study of tumor-infiltrating lymphocytes in primary liver carcinoma. In TCRdb, the multiplex PCR reads were re-called with MiXCR into one record per CDR3 protein. Among some 100,000 distinct CDR3 sequences, approximately 70% were seen once, and the ten largest hold 9% to 15%. What was sequenced was liver tumor tissue from sampling region 2. The receptor set was obtained from a woman in her sixties or seventies with primary liver carcinoma and hepatitis B virus infection. Each CDR3 is given with its conserved first and last residue. The D gene is left open where the match is weak. Clone size appears in some rows only: once, few, many, or a class for an expanded clone.

many	TRBV6-5	TRBD1	TRBJ2-7	CASRDRDSSYEQYF	TGTGCCAGCAGAGACCGGGACAGCTCCTACGAGCAGTACTTC
.	TRBV11-3	.	TRBJ2-1	CATSAWGYNEQFF	TGTGCCACCAGTGCCTGGGGCTACAATGAGCAATTCTTC
.	TRBV6-6	.	TRBJ1-3	CARSYSGSSGNTTYF	TGTGCCAGGAGTTACTCGGGATCCTCTGGAAACACCACATATTTT
many	TRBV28	.	TRBJ1-2	CASSVRWYGYTF	TGTGCCAGCAGCGTCCGGTGGTACGGCTACACCTTC
.	TRBV29-1	.	TRBJ1-1	CSIKTPKNTEAFF	TGCAGCATTAAAACACCCAAGAACACTGAAGCTTTCTTT
many	TRBV12-3/TRBV12-4	.	TRBJ2-1	CASAWVAAYNEQFF	TGTGCCAGCGCTTGGGTCGCGGCTTACAATGAGCAGTTCTTC
.	TRBV5-1	TRBD2	TRBJ2-2	CANSLSLAGTGELFF	TGCGCCAACAGCTTGTCCCTAGCGGGCACCGGGGAGCTGTTTTTT
.	TRBV11-2	.	TRBJ2-1	CASSPGLACDYDEQFF	TGTGCCAGCAGCCCCGGGCTAGCGTGTGATTACGATGAGCAGTTCTTC
.	TRBV11-3	.	TRBJ2-1	CASSLARDYNEQFF	TGTGCCAGCAGCTTGGCAAGGGACTACAATGAGCAGTTCTTC
.	TRBV11-3	.	TRBJ2-3	CASSLSFRPLRSGTQYF	TGTGCCAGCAGCTTATCGTTTCGGCCGCTGCGGTCAGGTACGCAGTATTTT
.	TRBV6-4	TRBD2	TRBJ2-3	CTTSDVAGGSTGTQYF	TGTACCACCAGTGACGTAGCGGGAGGGTCCACAGGTACGCAGTATTTT
.	TRBV29-1	.	TRBJ2-7	CSVEGHSSSYVHYF	TGCAGCGTTGAAGGCCACAGCAGCTCCTACGTGCATTACTTC
.	TRBV7-8	TRBD2	TRBJ2-7	CASNNQWSGVYEQYF	TGTGCCAGCAACAATCAATGGAGCGGGGTTTACGAGCAGTACTTC
.	TRBV6-4	.	TRBJ1-1	CARSNSDRTGLNTEAFF	TGTGCCAGGAGTAATTCCGACCGAACTGGGTTGAACACTGAAGCTTTCTTT
.	TRBV28	TRBD2	TRBJ2-7	CASGFLSAGGRYF	TGTGCCAGCGGTTTTCTGTCTGCGGGGGGTAGGTACTTC
.	TRBV29-1	.	TRBJ2-4	CSAANSLRENIQYF	TGCAGCGCAGCGAACTCCCTCAGGGAAAACATTCAGTACTTC
.	TRBV10-1	.	TRBJ2-5	CAGSEDISLETQYF	TGCGCCGGCAGTGAGGATATTAGCTTGGAGACCCAGTACTTC
.	TRBV11-1	.	TRBJ2-6	CASSLPKGISGANVLTF	TGTGCCAGCAGCCTCCCGAAAGGGATCTCTGGGGCCAACGTCCTGACTTTC
.	TRBV24-1	.	TRBJ1-5	CATSAYSNQPQHF	TGTGCCACCAGTGCTTATAGCAATCAGCCCCAGCATTTT
.	TRBV11-2	.	TRBJ2-3	CASRPSATNTDMQYF	TGTGCCAGCAGGCCCTCTGCGACTAACACAGACATGCAGTATTTT
few	TRBV5-1	.	TRBJ1-3	CASSLETDGNTVYF	TGCGCCAGCAGCTTGGAGACAGACGGAAACACCGTATATTTT
medium-sized	TRBV11-3	TRBD1	TRBJ2-3	CASSLMGQSPDTQYF	TGTGCCAGCAGCTTAATGGGACAGTCCCCAGATACGCAGTATTTT
.	TRBV5-4	TRBD2	TRBJ2-1	CGSSIRLAGYNEQFF	TGTGGCAGCAGCATCAGACTAGCGGGGTACAATGAGCAGTTCTTC
few	TRBV28	TRBD1	TRBJ2-7	CASRDPPGQGYEQYF	TGTGCCAGCAGGGACCCGCCGGGACAGGGCTACGAGCAGTACTTC
.	TRBV11-2	.	TRBJ2-2	CVSSPPQGPTGKLFF	TGTGTCAGCAGTCCTCCGCAAGGACCGACCGGGAAGCTGTTTTTT
few	TRBV7-3	TRBD2	TRBJ2-3	CASRAGLPSDTQYF	TGTGCCAGCAGGGCGGGACTACCATCGGATACGCAGTATTTT
.	TRBV5-1	TRBD2	TRBJ2-1	CAGSFSGSRNEQFF	TGCGCCGGCAGCTTTAGCGGGAGTAGGAATGAGCAATTCTTC
.	TRBV20-1	.	TRBJ1-1	CSARDPRSGPGNAEAFF	TGCAGTGCTAGAGACCCTCGCTCGGGGCCCGGGAACGCTGAAGCTTTCTTT
.	TRBV5-1	.	TRBJ1-4	CASSMEGNEKLFF	TGTGCCAGCAGCATGGAGGGGAATGAAAAACTGTTTTTT
.	TRBV11-2	TRBD1	TRBJ1-5	CASSSTLLQGADTQHF	TGTGCCAGCAGCTCAACCTTGTTACAGGGGGCAGATACGCAGCATTTT
many	TRBV10-2	TRBD2	TRBJ2-7	CASSEYSGSYEQYF	TGCGCCAGCAGTGAGTACAGCGGGAGCTACGAGCAGTACTTC
.	TRBV6-5	TRBD2	TRBJ2-5	CANSYGRLAGGPVRTQYF	TGTGCCAACAGTTACGGTAGACTGGCGGGAGGGCCTGTTCGGACCCAGTACTTC
many	TRBV28	.	TRBJ1-5	CASSPGGAGNQPQHF	TGTGCCAGCAGTCCTGGGGGGGCGGGAAATCAGCCCCAGCATTTT
.	TRBV5-1	.	TRBJ2-2	CASSPLIRNFSNTGELFF	TGCGCCAGCAGCCCTCTAATACGGAACTTCTCTAACACCGGGGAGCTGTTTTTT
once	TRBV5-1	.	TRBJ2-7	CASSLANTYEQYF	TGCGCCAGCAGCTTGGCCAACACCTACGAGCAGTACTTC
once	TRBV11-2	.	TRBJ1-1	CASSLDSVAGTEAFF	TGTGCCAGCAGCTTAGATTCAGTGGCAGGAACTGAAGCTTTCTTT
many	TRBV30	.	TRBJ1-2	CAWSVHRSNYGYTF	TGTGCCTGGAGTGTACACCGCTCTAACTATGGCTACACCTTC